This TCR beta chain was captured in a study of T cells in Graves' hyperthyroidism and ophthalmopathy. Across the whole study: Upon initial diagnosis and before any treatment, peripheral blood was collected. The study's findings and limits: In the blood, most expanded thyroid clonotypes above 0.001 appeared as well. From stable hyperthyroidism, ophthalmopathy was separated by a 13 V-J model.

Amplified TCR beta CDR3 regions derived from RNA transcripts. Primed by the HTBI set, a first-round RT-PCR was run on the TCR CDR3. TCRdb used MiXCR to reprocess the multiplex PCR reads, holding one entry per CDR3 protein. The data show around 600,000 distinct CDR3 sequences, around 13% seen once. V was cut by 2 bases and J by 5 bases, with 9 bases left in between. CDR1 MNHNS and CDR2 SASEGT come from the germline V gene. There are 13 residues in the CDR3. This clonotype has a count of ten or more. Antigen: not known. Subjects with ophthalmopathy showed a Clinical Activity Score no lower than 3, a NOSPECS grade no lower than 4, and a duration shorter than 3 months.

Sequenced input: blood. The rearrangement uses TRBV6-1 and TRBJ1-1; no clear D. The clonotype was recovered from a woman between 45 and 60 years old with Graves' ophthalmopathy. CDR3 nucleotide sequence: TGTGCCAGCAGTGAAACGTTGCAGACTGAAGCTTTCTTT. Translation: CASSETLQTEAFF.